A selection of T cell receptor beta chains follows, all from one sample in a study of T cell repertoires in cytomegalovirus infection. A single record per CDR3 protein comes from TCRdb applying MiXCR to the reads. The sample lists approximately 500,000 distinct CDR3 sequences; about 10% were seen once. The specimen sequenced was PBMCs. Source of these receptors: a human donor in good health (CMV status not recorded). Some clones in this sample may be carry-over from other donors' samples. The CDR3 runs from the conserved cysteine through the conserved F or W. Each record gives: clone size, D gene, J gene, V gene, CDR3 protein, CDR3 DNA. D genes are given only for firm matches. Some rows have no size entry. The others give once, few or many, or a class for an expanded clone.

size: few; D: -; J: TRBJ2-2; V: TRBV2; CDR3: CASSKGTANANTGELFF; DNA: TGTGCCAGCAGTAAAGGAACGGCAAACGCGAACACCGGGGAGCTGTTTTTT
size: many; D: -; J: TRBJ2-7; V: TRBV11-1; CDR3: CASSRERNYEQYF; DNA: TGTGCCAGCAGCAGGGAGAGGAACTACGAGCAGTACTTC
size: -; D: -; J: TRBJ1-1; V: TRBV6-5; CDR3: CASRVLGTVAFF; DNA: TGTGCCAGCAGGGTATTAGGAACTGTAGCTTTCTTT
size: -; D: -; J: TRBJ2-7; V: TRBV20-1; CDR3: CSGLRDAYEQYF; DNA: TGCAGTGGACTCCGGGATGCCTACGAGCAGTACTTC
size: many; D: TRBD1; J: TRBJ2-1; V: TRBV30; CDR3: CASSKGQGRNEQFF; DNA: TGTGCCTCGAGTAAGGGACAGGGTAGGAATGAGCAGTTCTTC
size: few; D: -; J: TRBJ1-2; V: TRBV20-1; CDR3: CSARREANYGYTF; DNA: TGCAGTGCTAGAAGGGAAGCTAACTATGGCTACACCTTC
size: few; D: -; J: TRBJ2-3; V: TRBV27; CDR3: CASSLSTTNTQYF; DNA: TGTGCCAGCAGTTTATCGACTACCAATACGCAGTATTTT
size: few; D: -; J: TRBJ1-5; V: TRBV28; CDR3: CAMGGEGNQPQHF; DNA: TGTGCCATGGGGGGTGAGGGCAATCAGCCCCAGCATTTT
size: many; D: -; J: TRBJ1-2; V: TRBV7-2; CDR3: CASSLDGGGVYGYTF; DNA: TGTGCCAGCAGCTTAGACGGGGGGGGTGTCTATGGCTACACCTTC
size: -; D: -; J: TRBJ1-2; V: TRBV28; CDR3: CASTITSFGGYTF; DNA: TGTGCCAGCACCATCACGTCCTTCGGGGGCTACACCTTC
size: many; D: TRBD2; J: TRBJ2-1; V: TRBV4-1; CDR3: CASSQGSSGRYNEQFF; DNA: TGCGCCAGCAGCCAAGGGTCTAGCGGGAGGTACAATGAGCAGTTCTTC
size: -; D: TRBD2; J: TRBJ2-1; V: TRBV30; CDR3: CAWSYGGGSYNEQFF; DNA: TGTGCCTGGAGTTACGGGGGGGGCTCCTACAATGAGCAGTTCTTC
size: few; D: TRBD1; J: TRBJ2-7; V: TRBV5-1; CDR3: CASSLEEGARSEQYF; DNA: TGCGCCAGCAGCTTGGAAGAGGGGGCGCGGAGCGAGCAGTACTTC
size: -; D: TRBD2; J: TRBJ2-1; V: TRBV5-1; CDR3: CASTIDGSGDEQFF; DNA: TGCGCCAGCACCATTGACGGGAGCGGGGATGAGCAGTTCTTC
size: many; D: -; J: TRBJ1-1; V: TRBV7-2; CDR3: CASSLTPGTEAFF; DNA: TGTGCCAGCAGCTTAACCCCGGGGACTGAAGCTTTCTTT
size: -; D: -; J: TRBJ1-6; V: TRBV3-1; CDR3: CASSQAQDNSPLHF; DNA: TGTGCCAGCAGCCAAGCCCAGGATAATTCACCCCTCCACTTT
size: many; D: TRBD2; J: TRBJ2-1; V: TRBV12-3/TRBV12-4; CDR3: CASSLAQSGGFAYNEQFF; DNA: TGTGCCAGCAGTTTAGCCCAAAGCGGGGGGTTCGCCTACAATGAGCAGTTCTTC
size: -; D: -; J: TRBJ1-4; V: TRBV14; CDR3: CASSQDYGEKLFF; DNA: TGTGCCAGCAGCCAAGATTACGGTGAAAAACTGTTTTTT
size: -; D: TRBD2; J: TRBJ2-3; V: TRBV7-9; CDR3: CASNPGLALTDTQYF; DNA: TGTGCCAGCAATCCGGGACTAGCCCTCACAGATACGCAGTATTTT
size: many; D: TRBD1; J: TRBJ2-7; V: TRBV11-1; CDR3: CASTGQGGHEQYF; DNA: TGTGCCAGTACCGGACAGGGGGGCCACGAGCAGTACTTC
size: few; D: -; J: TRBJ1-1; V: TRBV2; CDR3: CASITGPEAFF; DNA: TGTGCCAGCATTACAGGGCCTGAAGCTTTCTTT
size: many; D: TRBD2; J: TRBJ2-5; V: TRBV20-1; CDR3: CSARGLAGKETQYF; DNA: TGCAGTGCTAGAGGACTAGCGGGAAAAGAGACCCAGTACTTC
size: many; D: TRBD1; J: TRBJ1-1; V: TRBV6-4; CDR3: CASSRDRGGDTEAFF; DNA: TGTGCCAGCAGTAGGGACAGGGGGGGTGACACTGAAGCTTTCTTT
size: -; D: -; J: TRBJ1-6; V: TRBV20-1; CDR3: CGARETVNSPLHF; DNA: TGCGGTGCTAGAGAGACAGTTAATTCACCCCTCCACTTT
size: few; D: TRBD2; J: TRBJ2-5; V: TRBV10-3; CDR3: CAIRGLAQETQYF; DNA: TGTGCCATCAGGGGACTAGCTCAAGAGACCCAGTACTTC
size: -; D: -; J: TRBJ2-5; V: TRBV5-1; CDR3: CASSYSSQETQYF; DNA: TGCGCCAGCAGCTACTCTTCCCAAGAGACCCAGTACTTC
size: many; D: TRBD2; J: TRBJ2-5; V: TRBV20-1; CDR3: CSANGLAEETQYF; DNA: TGCAGTGCTAATGGACTAGCGGAAGAGACCCAGTACTTC
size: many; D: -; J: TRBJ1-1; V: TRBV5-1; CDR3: CASSLGSGGGNSEAFF; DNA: TGCGCCAGCAGCTTGGGGTCAGGAGGTGGGAACTCTGAAGCTTTCTTT